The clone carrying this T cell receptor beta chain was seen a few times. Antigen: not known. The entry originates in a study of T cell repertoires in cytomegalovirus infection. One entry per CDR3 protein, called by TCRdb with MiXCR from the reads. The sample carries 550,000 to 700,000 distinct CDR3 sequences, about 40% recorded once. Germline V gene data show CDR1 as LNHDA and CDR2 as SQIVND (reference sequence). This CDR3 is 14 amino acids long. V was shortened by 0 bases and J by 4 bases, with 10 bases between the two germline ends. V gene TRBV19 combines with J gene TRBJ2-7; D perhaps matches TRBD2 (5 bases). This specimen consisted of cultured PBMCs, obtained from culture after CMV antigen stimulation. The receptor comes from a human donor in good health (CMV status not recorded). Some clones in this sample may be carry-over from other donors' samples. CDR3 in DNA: TGTGCCAGTAGTATAGACCGGGGATCGTACGAGCAGTACTTC. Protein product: CASSIDRGSYEQYF. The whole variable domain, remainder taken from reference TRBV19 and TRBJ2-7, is DGGITQSPKYLFRKEGQNVTLSCEQNLNHDAMYWYRQDPGQGLRLIYYSQIVNDFQKGDIAEGYSVSREKKESFPLTVTSAQKNPTAFYLCASSIDRGSYEQYFGPGTRLTVT.